The 26 T cell receptor beta chains given below trace back to one sample, sequenced in a study of blood T cell repertoires in COVID-19. Only in-frame clones appear in the TCRdb table, and some are missing; sequencing was by immunoSEQ multiplex PCR. The table includes about 93,000 clones, about nine tenths detected once. The specimen sequenced was peripheral blood. These receptors came from a man in his fifties or sixties with COVID-19, enrolled during active disease.

The gene calls are TRBV28 and TRBJ1-1; D unclear. Trimming cost V 6 bases and J 1 base, with 9 bases left between them. The V gene's germline CDR1 is MDHEN and CDR2 SYDVKM. The CDR3 runs 13 residues. CDR3 bases: TGTGCCAGCAGGGTACAGACGAACACTGAAGCTTTCTTT. Translating gives CASRVQTNTEAFF.

This clone was observed a handful of times. This chain connects TRBV5-6 to TRBJ2-2; no clear D gene. The CDR3 contains 15 residues. Germline assignment: CDR1 SGHDT and CDR2 YYEEEE. The germline V and J ends were trimmed by 1 base and 0 bases, with 7 bases remaining between them. Here the CDR3 DNA reads TGTGCCAGCAGCTTGATCCGTGCGAACACCGGGGAGCTGTTTTTT. Translation: CASSLIRANTGELFF.

The chain is built from TRBV11-3 and TRBJ2-3; D may be TRBD1 (5 bases). This CDR3 has 15 residues. Germline CDR1 is SGHNT and CDR2 is YENEEA. V gave up 5 bases and J gave up 0 bases, with 12 bases separating them. This chain's CDR3 is CASSQRQSSTDTQYF. In DNA form, the CDR3 reads TGTGCCAGCAGCCAGAGACAGTCTAGCACAGATACGCAGTATTTT.

The CDR3 loop is CASSSGLHTQYF. CDR3 sequence (DNA): TGTGCCAGCAGCTCTGGACTACATACGCAGTATTTT. The chain couples TRBV9 to TRBJ2-3; D is perhaps TRBD2 (6 bases). Trimming stripped 4 bases from V and 7 bases from J, with 10 bases between. Germline V gives CDR1 SGDLS, CDR2 YYNGEE. CDR3 size: 12 residues.

V usage is TRBV7-2 and J usage is TRBJ2-7; D is uncertain. The CDR3 loop spans 13 amino acids. The V gene's germline CDR1 is SGHTA and CDR2 FQGNSA. The V end was cut by 1 base, the J end by 6 bases, with 10 bases between. CDR3 sequence (DNA): TGTGCCAGCAGCTTAGACTACTCAATCGAGCAGTACTTC. Its translation: CASSLDYSIEQYF.

This chain uses TRBV4-1 with TRBJ2-1; 7 bases fit TRBD1. Germline trimming cut 0 bases from V and 3 bases from J; bases unmatched to any gene: 8. The germline CDR1 and CDR2 sequences are MGHRA and YSYEKL. There are 17 residues in the CDR3. The CDR3 coding sequence is TGCGCCAGCAGCCAAGAGGTGCAGGGGGTTGACTACAATGAGCAGTTCTTC. It encodes CASSQEVQGVDYNEQFF.

The V gene is TRBV11-3, the J gene TRBJ2-5; tentatively, D is TRBD1 (6 bases). The ends were cut back, 5 bases at V and 1 base at J, with 8 bases in the middle. The CDR3 is 13 amino acids. Germline lookup yields CDR1 SGHNT and CDR2 YENEEA. The CDR3 protein is CASSVQGQETQYF. CDR3 sequence (DNA): TGTGCCAGCAGCGTACAGGGCCAAGAGACCCAGTACTTC.

The rearrangement links TRBV7-9 to TRBJ2-3, with 8 positions matching TRBD2. Germline assignment: CDR1 SEHNR and CDR2 FQNEAQ (reference sequence). The CDR3 loop spans 15 amino acids. The J segment lost 2 bases and the V segment lost 3 bases, leaving 4 bases of the junction unmatched. CDR3 nucleotides: TGTGCCAGCAGCTTGGTACTAGCGGACACAGATACGCAGTATTTT. It translates to CASSLVLADTDTQYF.

This sequence joins TRBV20-1 and TRBJ2-7, with 7 bases lining up with TRBD2. J was trimmed by 6 bases and V by 7 bases; bases with no gene match: 6. Germline values: CDR1 DFQATT, CDR2 SNEGSKA (reference sequence). The CDR3 has 11 amino acids. The CDR3 DNA sequence: TGCAGTGGGGGAGGGTTTGGCGAGCAGTACTTC. Residues: CSGGGFGEQYF.

Details on this clone: The same CDR3 arises from other DNA sequences in this sample as well. For the CDR3, the DNA is TGCGCCAGCAGCCCCTCCTCTGGAAACACCATATATTTT. Its translation: CASSPSSGNTIYF. This rearrangement joins TRBV5-1 to TRBJ1-3; D uncertain. This CDR3 spans 13 amino acids. The germline V gene has CDR1 SGHRS and CDR2 YFSETQ. V lost 4 bases to trimming and J lost 0 bases, with 5 bases between them.

The gene calls are TRBV11-1 and TRBJ2-7; the match to TRBD2 covers 13 bases. Germline CDR1 SGHAT, CDR2 FQDESV (reference sequence). The CDR3 loop spans 15 amino acids. Trimming removed 5 bases from V and 2 bases from J; junction bases left unmatched: 3. CDR3: CASSGGLAGPYEQYF. The DNA of the CDR3 is TGTGCCAGCAGCGGGGGACTAGCGGGACCCTACGAGCAGTACTTC.

The chain has TRBV18 and TRBJ1-2, with D perhaps TRBD1 (5 bases). Trimming stripped 3 bases from V and 2 bases from J, with 13 bases between. There are 15 residues in the CDR3. Per the germline V gene, CDR1 is KGHSH and CDR2 is LQKENI. The CDR3 region is CASSPDSETNYGYTF. In DNA, the CDR3 is TGTGCCAGCTCACCTGACAGCGAGACCAACTATGGCTACACCTTC.

The genes are TRBV27 and TRBJ1-1; D might be TRBD1 (6 bases). The CDR3 extends over 17 amino acids. V was pared by 2 bases and J by 0 bases, with 16 bases between. In germline, CDR1 is MNHEY, CDR2 SMNVEV (reference sequence). CDR3 region: CASSLGPEGGLNTEAFF. DNA for the CDR3: TGTGCCAGCAGTTTAGGGCCCGAGGGGGGGCTGAACACTGAAGCTTTCTTT.

The gene calls are TRBV10-1 and TRBJ2-1; 11 nucleotides line up with TRBD1. Trimming took 2 bases from V and 6 from J; bases not matched to a gene: 0. The CDR3 covers 14 residues. Per germline, CDR1 WNHNN and CDR2 SYGVQD (reference sequence). CDR3 DNA: TGCGCCAGCAGTGAGGGGACAGGGGGCAATGAGCAGTTCTTC. Its protein is CASSEGTGGNEQFF.

By share of the sample, this clone is large. The chain links TRBV5-6 to TRBJ2-5; 9 bases match TRBD1. J was trimmed by 5 bases and V by 5 bases; bases with no gene match: 4. Per germline, CDR1 SGHDT and CDR2 YYEEEE. This CDR3 is 13 amino acids long. CDR3 loop: CASSRDRGETQYF. CDR3 coding DNA: TGTGCCAGCAGTCGTGACAGGGGGGAGACCCAGTACTTC.

The V and J genes are TRBV11-3 and TRBJ2-7; D perhaps matches TRBD1 (7 bases). CDR1 SGHNT and CDR2 YENEEA come from the germline V gene. V gave up 5 bases and J gave up 9 bases, with 14 bases separating them. The CDR3 covers 12 residues. The CDR3 sequence is CASSMTGTGQYF. CDR3 coding DNA: TGTGCCAGCAGCATGACAGGGACTGGGCAGTACTTC.

This chain connects TRBV5-1 to TRBJ1-3, with 7 bases matching TRBD1. This CDR3 is built from 17 residues. With V trimmed by 5 bases and J by 1 base, 12 bases remained unmatched. Germline V gives CDR1 SGHRS, CDR2 YFSETQ. The CDR3 region is CASSFQPYRGSGNTIYF. The CDR3 DNA reads TGCGCCAGCAGTTTTCAACCTTACAGGGGTTCTGGAAACACCATATATTTT.

This clone was seen only once. The chain links TRBV5-1 to TRBJ1-1; 7 bases agree with TRBD1. The CDR3 has 16 residues. Germline CDR1 and CDR2: SGHRS and YFSETQ. V gave up 4 bases and J gave up 1 base; unmatched junction bases: 10. CDR3 sequence reads: CASSLAPEGANTEAFF. CDR3 in DNA: TGCGCCAGCAGCCTTGCCCCAGAGGGGGCGAACACTGAAGCTTTCTTT.

The chain couples TRBV4-1 to TRBJ1-2; 9 nucleotides line up with TRBD1. Trimming removed 4 bases from V and 0 bases from J; junction bases left unmatched: 3. This CDR3 has 15 residues. Germline CDR1 and CDR2: MGHRA and YSYEKL. CDR3 loop: CASSPGQGSNYGYTF. The CDR3 DNA reads as TGCGCCAGCAGCCCCGGACAGGGGTCTAACTATGGCTACACCTTC.

This chain uses TRBV5-1 with TRBJ2-1, with D unclear. CDR3 length equals 15 residues. V was clipped by 0 bases and J by 7 bases, with 14 bases between them. Germline CDR1 is SGHRS and CDR2 is YFSETQ. In DNA, the CDR3 is TGCGCCAGCAGCTTGGCAGGATATATTGCGAATGAGCAGTTCTTC. Translating it yields CASSLAGYIANEQFF.

The chain carries TRBV19 and TRBJ2-5; weak D call: TRBD1 (6 bases). Germline V gene lookup returns CDR1 LNHDA and CDR2 SQIVND (reference sequence). This CDR3 region has 14 residues. Trimming removed 3 bases at V and 4 bases at J, with 12 bases between. The CDR3 DNA reads TGTGCCAGTAGTATCCAGGGGCTCGGAGAGACCCAGTACTTC. Protein: CASSIQGLGETQYF. Based on the CDR3 plus reference TRBV19 and TRBJ2-5, the full variable domain is DGGITQSPKYLFRKEGQNVTLSCEQNLNHDAMYWYRQDPGQGLRLIYYSQIVNDFQKGDIAEGYSVSREKKESFPLTVTSAQKNPTAFYLCASSIQGLGETQYFGPGTRLLVL.

This CDR3 reads CASRMDSYQPQHF. For the CDR3, the DNA is TGTGCCAGCAGAATGGACAGTTATCAGCCCCAGCATTTT. This chain joins TRBV12-3 or TRBV12-4 and TRBJ1-5, with a tentative D call TRBD1 (6 bases). The CDR3 is 13 amino acids. Trimming cost V 6 bases and J 5 bases, with 11 bases left between them.

The genes are TRBV2 and TRBJ2-1; TRBD1 is a possible D gene (5 bases). Trimming removed 3 bases from V and 9 bases from J, with 9 bases in between. Looked up from germline, CDR1 is SNHLY and CDR2 is FYNNEI. This CDR3 has 12 residues. The CDR3 is CASSDLGAEQFF. As DNA, the CDR3 is TGTGCCAGCAGTGATCTAGGGGCTGAGCAGTTCTTC.

V is TRBV15 and J is TRBJ1-2, with no clear D. This CDR3 region has 15 residues. In germline, CDR1 is LNHNV, CDR2 YYDKDF (reference sequence). V dropped 0 bases and J dropped 6 bases, with 14 bases sitting between them. The CDR3 spells CATSRDPNTVNGYTF. CDR3 in DNA: TGTGCCACCAGCAGAGATCCAAATACGGTAAATGGCTACACCTTC.

The chain combines TRBV28 with TRBJ2-5, with D uncertain. Germline-derived CDR1 and CDR2 are MDHEN and SYDVKM. V shed 1 base and J shed 1 base, with 7 bases lying between them. The CDR3 has 14 residues. The CDR3 spells CASSLSVGQETQYF. The CDR3 DNA sequence: TGTGCCAGCAGTTTATCGGTCGGCCAAGAGACCCAGTACTTC.

The genes are TRBV28 and TRBJ1-5, with D possibly TRBD1 on 5 matching bases. The CDR3 runs to 16 residues. Trimming left V 5 bases short and J 0 bases short, with 14 bases between. Germline lookup yields CDR1 MDHEN and CDR2 SYDVKM. The DNA for the CDR3 is TGTGCCAGCAGTGTGGGAGGGGACCCTAGCAATCAGCCCCAGCATTTT. Encoded protein: CASSVGGDPSNQPQHF.